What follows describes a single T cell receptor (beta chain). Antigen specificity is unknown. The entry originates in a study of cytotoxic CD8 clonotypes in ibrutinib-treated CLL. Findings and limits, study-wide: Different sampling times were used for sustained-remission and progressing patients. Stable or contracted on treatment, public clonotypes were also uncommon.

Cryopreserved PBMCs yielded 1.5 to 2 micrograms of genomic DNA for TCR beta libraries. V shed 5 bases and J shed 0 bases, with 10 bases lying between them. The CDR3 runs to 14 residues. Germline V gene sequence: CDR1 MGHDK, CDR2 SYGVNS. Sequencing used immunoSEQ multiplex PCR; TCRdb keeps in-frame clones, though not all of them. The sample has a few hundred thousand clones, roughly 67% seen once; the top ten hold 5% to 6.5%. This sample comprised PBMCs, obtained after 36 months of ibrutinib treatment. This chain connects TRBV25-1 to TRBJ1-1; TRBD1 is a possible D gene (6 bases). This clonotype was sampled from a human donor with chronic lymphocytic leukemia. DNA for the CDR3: TGTGCCAGCAGTCCGCAGGGGATGAACACTGAAGCTTTCTTT. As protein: CASSPQGMNTEAFF.